A selection of T cell receptor beta chains follows, all from one sample in a study of blood T cells in healthy people across ages. MiXCR was run by TCRdb on the 5' RACE reads, yielding one entry per CDR3 protein. The sample includes about 1,400,000 distinct CDR3 sequences, approximately 59% seen only once; the top ten take 6.5% to 8.5%. Sequencing input: blood. The source of these receptors is a man younger than 30 in good health. CDR3s include the opening cysteine and the closing phenylalanine or tryptophan. A D gene is named only where the DNA matches it firmly. For some rows the clone size is stated as once, few or many, or as a class when expanded; others skip it.

d_call clone_size j_call v_call cdr3_nt cdr3_aa
. . TRBJ2-5 TRBV12-3/TRBV12-4 TGTGCCAGCAGTTGGAGGAGGCAAGAGACCCAGTACTTC CASSWRRQETQYF
. . TRBJ1-1 TRBV29-1 TGCAGCGTCCTTAGCCTGAACACTGAAGCTTTCTTT CSVLSLNTEAFF
. . TRBJ2-7 TRBV20-1 TGCAGTGCCAATACGCCGTACGAGCAGTACTTC CSANTPYEQYF
. few TRBJ2-1 TRBV7-2 TGTGCCAGCAGACCGGGACAGTGGGGCCTAGCGGATAATGAGCAGTTCTTC CASRPGQWGLADNEQFF
. . TRBJ2-5 TRBV7-2 TGTGCCAGCAGAACGGGACCGAACCTGTACTTC CASRTGPNLYF
TRBD1 . TRBJ1-5 TRBV6-1 TGTGCCAGCAGTGAACCAGGGGGGGGCAATCAGCCCCAGCATTTT CASSEPGGGNQPQHF
. few TRBJ1-2 TRBV15 TGTGCCACCAGCAGACAAACAGGAGGCTACACCTTC CATSRQTGGYTF
. . TRBJ1-6 TRBV30 TGTGCCTGGAGTGTACGGACTGATAATTCACCCCTCCACTTT CAWSVRTDNSPLHF
. . TRBJ2-1 TRBV29-1 TGCAGCGTTGTTTACTCCATCTCCTACAATGAGCAGTTCTTC CSVVYSISYNEQFF
. . TRBJ2-1 TRBV18 TGTGCCAGCTCACCAGCGGGGCAGACAGGGATGAGCAATGAGCAGTTCTTC CASSPAGQTGMSNEQFF
. . TRBJ2-7 TRBV20-1 TGCAGTGCCGCAGGTTTCAACTACGAGCAGTACTTC CSAAGFNYEQYF
TRBD1 . TRBJ2-1 TRBV27 TGTGCCAGCAGTTTATACAGGGGGACTTACAATGAGCAGTTCTTC CASSLYRGTYNEQFF
. few TRBJ1-1 TRBV4-1 TGTGCCAGCAGCCAAGCTGGGACTGAAGCTTTCTTT CASSQAGTEAFF
. . TRBJ2-1 TRBV12-5 TGTGCTAGTGGTTTGGGTAGCGTAAGCTCCTACAATGAGCAGTTCTTC CASGLGSVSSYNEQFF
. few TRBJ1-6 TRBV7-2 TGTGCCAGCAGCTTAAGCCCACAGGGTAGTAATTCACCCCTCCACTTT CASSLSPQGSNSPLHF
TRBD2 . TRBJ2-7 TRBV4-3 TGCGCCAGCAGCCAAGATGGGACTAGGCAGGGACTCTACGAGCAGTACTTC CASSQDGTRQGLYEQYF
TRBD2 . TRBJ2-1 TRBV9 TGTGCCAGCAGCGTAGGCGGGAGGGCCAATGAGCAGTTCTTC CASSVGGRANEQFF
. . TRBJ2-1 TRBV10-3 TGTGCCACGGATGGGGGCACAGGGGAGCAGTTCTTC CATDGGTGEQFF
. . TRBJ1-2 TRBV5-6 TGTGCCAGCAGCTTGGAGGGGGTTCGAAGTGGCTACACCTTC CASSLEGVRSGYTF
. . TRBJ2-7 TRBV3-1 TGTGCCAGCAGCCAAAACGCGGCGGCTGCCGGCGAGCAGTACTTC CASSQNAAAAGEQYF
TRBD2 . TRBJ2-2 TRBV27 TGTGCCAGCAGACGAAACACGGGACTAGGAGGGGGAACCGGGGAGCTGTTTTTT CASRRNTGLGGGTGELFF
. few TRBJ1-6 TRBV12-3/TRBV12-4 TGTGCCAGCAGCACCGACATATTTAATTCACCCCTCCACTTT CASSTDIFNSPLHF
TRBD2 . TRBJ2-2 TRBV30 TGTGCCTGCTTAGCGGGAGGGCCGGTGACCGGGGAGCTGTTTTTT CACLAGGPVTGELFF